The next 17 T cell receptor beta chains were all read from a single sample in a study of blood T cell repertoires in COVID-19 (TCRdb year 2020). The method was the immunoSEQ multiplex PCR assay. Not all clones reach the TCRdb copy of this immuneACCESS table, which keeps in-frame sequences only. Checked studies attribute under half of the gap to unresolved V genes and leave the rest unexplained. In all, the sample holds roughly 60,000 clones, and around nine tenths of those were seen once. The biggest ten clones account for 8.5% of the sample. Sequencing used peripheral blood. These receptors all stem from a man aged 55 to 70 with active COVID-19.

This chain links TRBV11-3 with TRBJ2-5; maybe TRBD1 (6 bases). Germline V gene sequence: CDR1 SGHNT, CDR2 YENEEA. V dropped 9 bases and J dropped 3 bases, with 8 bases sitting between them. The CDR3 extends over 11 amino acids. In DNA, the CDR3 is TGTGCCAGAAACAGGGAAGAGACCCAGTACTTC. This codes for CARNREETQYF.

This chain uses TRBV18 with TRBJ1-4, with a possible D match to TRBD1 (6 bases). The germline V gene encodes CDR1 KGHSH and CDR2 LQKENI. Trimming shortened V by 0 bases and J by 0 bases, and 17 bases separated the two germline ends. This CDR3 region has 19 residues. The CDR3 here is CASSPPDRRPSTTNEKLFF. CDR3 coding DNA: TGTGCCAGCTCACCACCCGACAGGAGACCGAGTACAACTAATGAAAAACTGTTTTTT.

The rearrangement joins TRBV3-1 (or the pseudogene TRBV3-2) to TRBJ1-3; D is unresolved. With 1 base removed from V and 0 bases from J, the gap between germline ends came to 7 bases. CDR3 length equals 15 residues. Germline CDR1 and CDR2: LGHDT and YNNKEL (reference sequence). CDR3 bases: TGTGCCAGCAGCCAAGTTCCGTTCTCTGGAAACACCATATATTTT. Translation gives CASSQVPFSGNTIYF.

The chain carries TRBV7-3 and TRBJ2-2, with D tentatively TRBD1 (5 bases). With 0 bases removed from V and 5 bases from J, the gap between germline ends came to 13 bases. This CDR3 contains 16 residues. Germline CDR1 reads SGHTA; CDR2 reads FQGTGA. CDR3 DNA: TGTGCCAGCAGCTTAACAGCAGGGATTGAGACCGGGGAGCTGTTTTTT. It yields the protein CASSLTAGIETGELFF.

This clone is judged medium-sized. This chain joins TRBV7-9 and TRBJ2-7; tentative D call: TRBD2 (5 bases). V was cut by 2 bases and J by 4 bases, with 12 bases left in between. Germline-derived CDR1 and CDR2 are SEHNR and FQNEAQ (reference sequence). The CDR3 runs 14 residues. CDR3 sequence (DNA): TGTGCCAGCAGCTTATTTCAAGGGAGTTACGAGCAGTACTTC. Its translation is CASSLFQGSYEQYF.

V usage is TRBV11-1 and J usage is TRBJ2-5; maybe TRBD1 (5 bases). CDR3 size: 14 residues. Trimming pared 1 base from V and 2 bases from J, leaving 8 bases between. Germline loops: CDR1 SGHAT, CDR2 FQDESV (reference sequence). The CDR3 loop is CASSLGTNQETQYF. CDR3 nucleotide sequence: TGTGCCAGCAGCTTAGGGACAAATCAAGAGACCCAGTACTTC.

The table lists this clone with a few counts. The rearrangement links TRBV30 to TRBJ1-2; 9 bases are shared with TRBD1. The V and J ends lost 2 bases and 4 bases, in that order; junction bases with no gene match: 17. The germline V gene has CDR1 GTSNPN and CDR2 SVGIG (reference sequence). The CDR3 length is 18 residues. DNA of the CDR3: TGTGCCTGGAGTAAAAGGAGGGGTCCGGGACAGGGAATCTATGGCTACACCTTC. Residues: CAWSKRRGPGQGIYGYTF.

The chain carries TRBV5-1 and TRBJ1-1; D is ambiguous. The CDR3 runs 16 residues. Between the trimmed V and J ends, which lost 6 bases and 0 bases, there was a span of 18 bases. Per the germline V gene, CDR1 is SGHRS and CDR2 is YFSETQ. CDR3 amino acids: CASTLRTGGLNTEAFF. The CDR3 DNA sequence: TGCGCCAGCACCCTTCGGACGGGAGGGTTGAACACTGAAGCTTTCTTT.

The chain carries TRBV29-1 and TRBJ1-5; 9 bases map to TRBD1. CDR1 is SQVTM and CDR2 is ANQGSEA in the germline V gene. V dropped 6 bases and J dropped 1; count of bases not matched to a gene: 4. This CDR3 has 14 amino acids. The CDR3 sequence is CSVETGGSNQPQHF. The CDR3 bases are TGCAGCGTCGAGACAGGGGGGAGCAATCAGCCCCAGCATTTT.

The V gene is TRBV9, the J gene TRBJ2-1; 14 bases are a match to TRBD2. Germline CDR1 is SGDLS and CDR2 is YYNGEE. V lost 3 bases to trimming and J lost 7 bases; unmatched junction nucleotides: 3. The CDR3 is made up of 15 amino acids. The CDR3 nucleotides read TGTGCCAGCAGCGGGACTAGCGGGAGGCATAATGAGCAGTTCTTC. Residues: CASSGTSGRHNEQFF.

The gene calls are TRBV9 and TRBJ2-1; 7 nucleotides match TRBD2. J lost 0 bases, V lost 9 bases, and 6 bases had no gene match. Germline V gene data show CDR1 as SGDLS and CDR2 as YYNGEE. The length of the CDR3 is 14 residues. Written as DNA, the CDR3 is TGTGCCACAGCGAGGGACTACTCCTACAATGAGCAGTTCTTC. Amino acid sequence: CATARDYSYNEQFF.

This clone has just one count. The gene calls are TRBV7-9 and TRBJ2-7; TRBD1 might be the D (5 bases). The V and J ends lost 4 bases and 2 bases respectively, with 18 bases between them. The CDR3 is 16 amino acids. CDR1 is SEHNR and CDR2 is FQNEAQ in the germline V gene (reference sequence). The CDR3, as DNA: TGTGCCAGCAGCTCAGAGACAGTAGTGACCCCCTACGAGCAGTACTTC. Translation gives CASSSETVVTPYEQYF.

This chain joins TRBV27 and TRBJ2-1; D remains unclear. Looked up from germline, CDR1 is MNHEY and CDR2 is SMNVEV (reference sequence). The CDR3 sequence is 11 residues long. Trimming took off 6 bases at V and 6 bases at J, with 6 bases between the two ends. The CDR3 DNA follows: TGTGCCAGCAGGAACGGCAATGAGCAGTTCTTC. Protein: CASRNGNEQFF.

This rearrangement joins TRBV11-2 to TRBJ1-2; D call uncertain. Trimming shortened V by 3 bases and J by 8 bases, and 10 bases separated the two germline ends. The germline V gene has CDR1 SGHAT and CDR2 FQNNGV. This CDR3 comprises 12 residues. The CDR3 loop is CASSLEGQGYTF. The CDR3, as DNA: TGTGCCAGCAGCTTGGAGGGTCAGGGCTACACCTTC.

This clone occurred once. The rearrangement links TRBV19 to TRBJ1-5; 7 positions agree with TRBD1. V trimming: 11 bases; J trimming: 1 base; junction bases outside the gene matches: 5. The CDR3 is 13 residues long. Germline lookup yields CDR1 LNHDA and CDR2 SQIVND (reference sequence). CDR3 DNA sequence: TGTGCCGTACAGGGGTCGAGCAATCAGCCCCAGCATTTT. The encoded protein is CAVQGSSNQPQHF. Drawing the rest from reference TRBV19 and TRBJ1-5, the complete variable domain is DGGITQSPKYLFRKEGQNVTLSCEQNLNHDAMYWYRQDPGQGLRLIYYSQIVNDFQKGDIAEGYSVSREKKESFPLTVTSAQKNPTAFYLCAVQGSSNQPQHFGDGTRLSIL.

The V call is TRBV3-1 (or the pseudogene TRBV3-2), the J call TRBJ1-5; perhaps TRBD1 as D (6 bases). This CDR3 region has 16 residues. Germline V CDR1 and CDR2: LGHDT, YNNKEL (reference sequence). The V end was cut by 2 bases, the J end by 3 bases, with 14 bases between. The CDR3: CASSQFGQNHNQPQHF. DNA for the CDR3: TGTGCCAGCAGCCAATTTGGACAGAATCACAATCAGCCCCAGCATTTT.

The chain is built from TRBV12-5 and TRBJ2-7; 9 bases are shared with TRBD2. CDR1 and CDR2 from the germline V gene are LGHNT and FRNRAP. J gave up 5 bases and V 1 base, and 6 bases lay outside the gene matches. CDR3 length equals 15 residues. DNA of the CDR3: TGTGCTAGTGGTTTGGGTAGCGGGAGTAGCGACGAGCAGTACTTC. Protein: CASGLGSGSSDEQYF.